A selection of T cell receptor beta chains follows, all from one sample in a study of blood T cell repertoires in COVID-19. Some clones are missing from TCRdb's copy, which holds only in-frame ones; the method was immunoSEQ multiplex PCR. The sample shows 180,000 or so clones, about 86% of them seen only once. The material sequenced was peripheral blood. These receptors were taken from a man between 18 and 35 years old with acute or convalescent COVID-19. Both conserved end residues are part of each CDR3. The D gene is left open where the match is weak. Rows may omit the clone size; those that give it use once, few, many or a size class.

v_call	d_call	clone_size	j_call	cdr3_aa	cdr3_nt
TRBV29-1	TRBD1	few	TRBJ1-2	CSVEVTGTGHGYTF	TGCAGCGTTGAAGTTACCGGGACAGGACATGGCTACACCTTC
TRBV6-5	NA	NA	TRBJ1-2	CASSYSGFGGYTF	TGTGCCAGCAGTTACTCCGGGTTTGGAGGCTACACCTTC
TRBV28	TRBD1	NA	TRBJ1-1	CASSSMQTGWRLKNTEAFF	TGTGCCAGCAGTTCAATGCAGACAGGGTGGCGACTGAAGAACACTGAAGCTTTCTTT
TRBV6-5	TRBD1	once	TRBJ1-5	CASRGQGGGNQPQHF	TGTGCCAGCAGGGGACAGGGAGGGGGCAATCAGCCCCAGCATTTT
TRBV5-5	NA	NA	TRBJ1-5	CASSLEGQGRSQPQHF	TGTGCCAGCAGCTTGGAAGGGCAGGGTAGGAGTCAGCCCCAGCATTTT
TRBV5-1	TRBD1	NA	TRBJ1-2	CASSLENRGGYTF	TGCGCCAGCAGCTTGGAAAACAGGGGAGGCTACACCTTC
TRBV19	NA	few	TRBJ1-5	CASSIGRYQPQHF	TGTGCCAGTAGTATTGGCAGGTATCAGCCCCAGCATTTT
TRBV24-1	NA	NA	TRBJ1-2	CATSEQGISGYTF	TGTGCCACCAGTGAACAGGGAATCAGTGGCTACACCTTC
TRBV27	NA	NA	TRBJ1-1	CASSFVRSTEAFF	TGTGCCAGCAGTTTTGTTCGGAGCACTGAAGCTTTCTTT
TRBV18	TRBD2	once	TRBJ2-7	CASSPGTSFYEQYF	TGTGCCAGCTCACCCGGGACTAGCTTCTACGAGCAGTACTTC
TRBV4-2	NA	NA	TRBJ1-6	CASSQRTAAYNSPLHF	TGTGCCAGCAGCCAACGGACAGCCGCATATAATTCACCCCTCCACTTT
TRBV19	NA	NA	TRBJ2-1	CASSHIRDTANNEQFF	TGTGCCAGTAGTCACATCCGGGACACCGCTAACAATGAGCAGTTCTTC
TRBV2	NA	NA	TRBJ1-4	CASTPDRATNEKLFF	TGTGCCAGCACCCCCGACAGAGCAACTAATGAAAAACTGTTTTTT
TRBV5-1	NA	NA	TRBJ1-1	CASHSGLANTEAFF	TGCGCCAGCCATTCAGGGTTGGCGAACACTGAAGCTTTCTTT
TRBV2	TRBD1	NA	TRBJ2-7	CASSPTGTVAYEQYF	TGTGCCAGCAGTCCCACCGGGACAGTGGCCTACGAGCAGTACTTC
TRBV23-1	NA	NA	TRBJ1-5	CASSPPAGRRGQPQHF	TGCGCCAGCAGTCCGCCTGCCGGGAGAAGGGGTCAGCCCCAGCATTTT
TRBV23-1	NA	NA	TRBJ1-5	CASSQSPPTKHF	TGCGCCAGCAGTCAATCACCCCCGACAAAGCATTTT
TRBV15	NA	once	TRBJ2-1	CATSTVGEQFF	TGTGCCACCAGCACTGTCGGTGAGCAGTTCTTC
TRBV5-4	NA	NA	TRBJ2-5	CASSPGQKQETQYF	TGTGCCAGCAGCCCTGGACAGAAGCAAGAGACCCAGTACTTC
TRBV23-1	NA	NA	TRBJ2-5	CASSRCYLCPRETQYF	TGCGCCAGCAGTCGCTGCTACCTTTGCCCCAGGGAGACCCAGTACTTC
TRBV24-1	NA	NA	TRBJ2-3	CATSDLPYKDTQYF	TGTGCCACCAGTGATTTGCCCTATAAGGATACGCAGTATTTT
TRBV27	TRBD2	NA	TRBJ2-1	CASSLGAGGPREQFF	TGTGCCAGCAGTTTGGGGGCGGGGGGGCCGAGGGAGCAGTTCTTC
TRBV10-2	NA	NA	TRBJ1-6	CASSVSVVANNSPLHF	TGCGCCAGCAGTGTCTCGGTTGTCGCCAATAATTCACCCCTCCACTTT
TRBV27	TRBD1	NA	TRBJ1-1	CASRRQGGTEAFF	TGTGCCAGCAGGAGACAGGGAGGAACTGAAGCTTTCTTT
TRBV27	TRBD1	NA	TRBJ2-5	CATGGTVQETQYF	TGTGCCACCGGTGGGACAGTCCAAGAGACCCAGTACTTC
TRBV5-1	NA	NA	TRBJ2-1	CASSFDSSYNEQFF	TGCGCCAGCAGCTTTGACAGCTCCTACAATGAGCAGTTCTTC
TRBV7-9	TRBD2	NA	TRBJ2-1	CASSLTSGGYNEQFF	TGTGCCAGCAGCTTGACTAGCGGGGGGTACAATGAGCAGTTCTTC
TRBV6-5	NA	NA	TRBJ2-3	CATRALAQSTDTQYF	TGTGCCACCAGGGCTTTGGCACAAAGCACAGATACGCAGTATTTT
TRBV28	TRBD1	NA	TRBJ1-1	CASSLGQGWGTEAFF	TGTGCCAGCAGTTTAGGACAGGGGTGGGGCACTGAAGCTTTCTTT
TRBV30	NA	NA	TRBJ2-7	CAFLSTGRMLTYEQYF	TGTGCGTTTTTATCGACAGGGAGGATGCTCACCTACGAGCAGTACTTC
TRBV19	NA	many	TRBJ1-6	CASSISDSPLHF	TGTGCCAGTAGTATTTCGGATTCACCCCTCCACTTT
TRBV12-5	TRBD1	NA	TRBJ1-4	CASGLGGQGADEKLFF	TGTGCTAGTGGTTTGGGGGGACAGGGGGCTGATGAAAAACTGTTTTTT
TRBV27	NA	NA	TRBJ1-5	CASSLSSGVQPQHF	TGTGCCAGCAGTTTATCTTCGGGGGTCCAGCCCCAGCATTTT
TRBV7-9	TRBD1	NA	TRBJ1-1	CASSPGTGVSTEAFF	TGTGCCAGCAGCCCCGGGACAGGGGTGTCTACTGAAGCTTTCTTT
TRBV12-3/TRBV12-4	NA	NA	TRBJ1-2	CASSLPRQAGYTF	TGTGCCAGCAGTTTGCCCCGGCAGGCAGGCTACACCTTC
TRBV25-1	NA	NA	TRBJ1-6	CASKPGGNSPLHF	TGTGCCAGCAAGCCGGGAGGTAATTCACCCCTCCACTTT
TRBV14	TRBD1	NA	TRBJ1-4	CASSQVKGAREKLFF	TGTGCCAGCAGCCAAGTAAAGGGGGCGAGGGAAAAACTGTTTTTT
TRBV2	TRBD1	few	TRBJ1-6	CASQSEGQGRSPLHF	TGTGCCAGCCAATCAGAGGGACAGGGACGGTCACCCCTCCACTTT
TRBV10-3	NA	NA	TRBJ1-1	CAISEVGYTSNTEAFF	TGTGCCATCAGTGAGGTCGGGTACACGTCGAACACTGAAGCTTTCTTT
TRBV6-1	NA	once	TRBJ2-3	CASRIYSVGTDTQYF	TGTGCCAGCAGAATTTACTCGGTTGGCACAGATACGCAGTATTTT
TRBV5-1	TRBD1	NA	TRBJ2-1	CASSLITIPGQGADEQFF	TGCGCCAGCAGCTTGATTACTATACCGGGACAGGGGGCCGATGAGCAGTTCTTC
TRBV11-1	NA	NA	TRBJ1-2	CASSPGGPGLLGYTF	TGTGCCAGCAGCCCAGGAGGACCGGGCCTTCTTGGCTACACCTTC
TRBV19	TRBD1	NA	TRBJ2-3	CASSIGQGRTDTQYF	TGTGCCAGTAGTATAGGACAGGGAAGGACAGATACGCAGTATTTT
TRBV7-9	TRBD1	NA	TRBJ2-5	CASSLATGKGVETQYF	TGTGCCAGCAGCTTAGCGACAGGGAAGGGGGTAGAGACCCAGTACTTC
TRBV19	NA	few	TRBJ1-2	CASSISRTYTF	TGTGCCAGTAGTATTAGTCGCACCTACACCTTC